This T cell receptor (beta chain) was recorded in a study of blood T cell repertoires in COVID-19. About the research overall: The study drew acute and convalescent COVID-19 samples from the United States, Italy and Spain. From T cells, B-cell-depleted T cells, or PBMCs came the material, which was cDNA or gDNA.

Original analysis: Reference gene primer amplification yielded estimated nucleated cell counts. Sequencing was performed with immunoSEQ multiplex PCR; in TCRdb, only in-frame clones are kept and a portion is missing. For V, J and clone size, that table is used; D and trimming come from the DNA. The table has about 94,000 clones, about four fifths seen once. Trimming shortened V by 0 bases and J by 7 bases, and 15 bases separated the two germline ends. CDR1 KGHSH and CDR2 LQKENI come from the germline V gene. There are 15 residues in the CDR3. Sequencing used peripheral blood. The source of this sequence is a man aged 60 to 69 with acute or convalescent COVID-19. The V gene is TRBV18, the J gene TRBJ1-1, with D maybe TRBD1 (5 bases). DNA of the CDR3: TGTGCCAGCTCACCACCAATTGGGGCAGACAGTGAAGCTTTCTTT. Translating it yields CASSPPIGADSEAFF.